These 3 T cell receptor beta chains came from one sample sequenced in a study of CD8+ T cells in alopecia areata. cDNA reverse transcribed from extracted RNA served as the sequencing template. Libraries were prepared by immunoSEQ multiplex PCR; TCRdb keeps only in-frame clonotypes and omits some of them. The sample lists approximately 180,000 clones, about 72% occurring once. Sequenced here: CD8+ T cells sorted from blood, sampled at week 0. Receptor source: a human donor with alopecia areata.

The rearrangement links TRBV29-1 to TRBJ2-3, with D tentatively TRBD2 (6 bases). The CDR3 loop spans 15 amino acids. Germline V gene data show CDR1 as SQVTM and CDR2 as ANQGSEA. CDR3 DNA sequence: TGCAGTACCCTCGGGGGTTCGGCAAGCACAGATACGCAGTATTTT. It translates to CSTLGGSASTDTQYF.

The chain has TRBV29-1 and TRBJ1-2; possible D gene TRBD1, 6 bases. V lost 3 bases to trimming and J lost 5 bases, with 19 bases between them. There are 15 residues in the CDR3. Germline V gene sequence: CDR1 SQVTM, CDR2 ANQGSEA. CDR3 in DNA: TGCAGCGTTGAGGGAGGGACACGTGGGGGGTATGGCTACACCTTC. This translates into CSVEGGTRGGYGYTF.

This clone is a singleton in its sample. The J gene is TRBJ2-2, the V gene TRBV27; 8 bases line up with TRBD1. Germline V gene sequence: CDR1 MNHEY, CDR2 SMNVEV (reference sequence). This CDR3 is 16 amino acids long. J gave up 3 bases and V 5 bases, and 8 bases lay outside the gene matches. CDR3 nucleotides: TGTGCCAGCAGTAAAAGGACAGGGCCCCACACCGGGGAGCTGTTTTTT. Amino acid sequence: CASSKRTGPHTGELFF.